The sequence of this T cell receptor (beta chain) was determined in a study of blood T cell repertoires in COVID-19. Study details: Samples representing acute and convalescent COVID-19 were sourced from the United States, Italy and Spain.

Original data processing: Amplified reference gene primers provided the basis for estimating nucleated cell counts. Sequenced by immunoSEQ multiplex PCR; TCRdb stores in-frame clones only, minus some. The V and J calls and clone size were taken over from that table, and D and trimming were inferred from the DNA. The sample consists of roughly 310,000 clones, about 91% of them appearing once. This clone was recorded many times. CDR1 and CDR2 from the germline V gene are SGHVS and FNYEAQ. This CDR3 is 13 amino acids long. V was cut by 1 base and J by 9 bases, with 7 bases left in between. Participants' own reports of clinical history determined their cohort assignment. All recovered Cohort 3 donors got two negative PCRs, got clearance, or saw symptom resolution.

The rearrangement joins TRBV7-6 to TRBJ1-6; D ambiguous. Sample: PBMCs or T cells enriched from blood (not recorded which). The receptor's source is a woman in her thirties or forties who had recovered from COVID-19. CDR3 DNA: TGTGCCAGCAGCTTAGAGACACTTTCACCCCTCCACTTT. Its translation is CASSLETLSPLHF.